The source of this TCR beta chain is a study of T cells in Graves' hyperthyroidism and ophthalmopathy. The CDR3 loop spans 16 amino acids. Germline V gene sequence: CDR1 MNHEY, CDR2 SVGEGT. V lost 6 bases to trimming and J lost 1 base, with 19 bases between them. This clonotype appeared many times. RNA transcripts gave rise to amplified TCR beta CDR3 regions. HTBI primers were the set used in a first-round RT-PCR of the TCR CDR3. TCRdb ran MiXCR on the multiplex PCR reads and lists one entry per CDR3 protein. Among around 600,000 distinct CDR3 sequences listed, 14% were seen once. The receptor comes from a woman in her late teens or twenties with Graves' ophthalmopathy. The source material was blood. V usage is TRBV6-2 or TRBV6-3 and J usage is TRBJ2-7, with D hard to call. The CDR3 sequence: CASRPPERVGSYEQYF. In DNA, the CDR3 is TGTGCCAGCAGACCCCCAGAAAGGGTCGGTTCCTACGAGCAGTACTTC.